One sample yielded the 26 T cell receptor beta chains listed below, sequenced in a study of T cells in women clearing cervical HPV infection. Only in-frame clones appear in the TCRdb table, and some are missing; sequencing was by immunoSEQ multiplex PCR. The sample table sets out under 35,000 clones. Sequenced input: blood buffy coat. These receptors were obtained from a woman between 18 and 75 years old with a cervical HPV16 infection that either progressed to CIN3+ or cleared (not recorded which).

As for this clone: Read coverage stops 3 residues before the CDR3 terminus; the germline J gene supplies the remainder. The chain carries TRBV6-1 and TRBJ1-2; 7 nucleotides match TRBD1. The V gene's germline CDR1 is MNHNS and CDR2 SASEGT. Germline trimming cut 4 bases from V and 2 bases from J; bases unmatched to any gene: 10. CDR3 length equals 16 residues. The CDR3 bases that were read are TGTGCCAGCAGTGTAGGTACAGGGGAGTTAAACTATGGC. Its protein is CASSVGTGELNYG. The whole CDR3 reads CASSVGTGELNYGYTF.

Concerning this clone: The read terminates 3 residues before the CDR3 end, so the remaining end is supplied by the germline J gene. The chain has TRBV6-2 or TRBV6-3 and TRBJ1-1; 10 positions agree with TRBD1. Germline trimming cut 6 bases from V and 4 bases from J; bases unmatched to any gene: 2. Germline CDR1 MNHEY, CDR2 SVGEGT. The CDR3 contains 13 residues. CDR3 DNA (partial): TGTGCCAGCAGAGGACAGGGGGGCACTGAA. Translation gives CASRGQGGTE. The CDR3 reads in full as CASRGQGGTEAFF.

Details on this clone: The read ends 3 residues early relative to the CDR3; the germline J gene fills the gap. This sequence joins TRBV30 and TRBJ1-3; D is perhaps TRBD1 (6 bases). Trimming cost V 5 bases and J 4 bases, with 9 bases left between them. The CDR3 covers 12 residues. The germline V gene has CDR1 GTSNPN and CDR2 SVGIG (reference sequence). This CDR3 is CAWQQGGNTIYF. The sequenced CDR3 bases are TGTGCCTGGCAACAGGGAGGAAACACC.

Notes on this clone: The read finishes 3 residues shy of the CDR3 end, and the germline J gene is used to complete it. The chain employs TRBV5-5 and TRBJ1-5, with TRBD1 identical over 7 bases. The germline gives CDR1 SGHKS, CDR2 YYEKEE (reference sequence). The CDR3 length is 15 residues. CDR3 DNA, as far as it was read: TGTGCCAGCAGCAAGGGACAGAGTCGGGGAGGCCCC. Its translation: CASSKGQSRGGP. The entire CDR3 protein reads CASSKGQSRGGPQHF. Full variable domain (remainder filled in from reference TRBV5-5 and TRBJ1-5): DAGVTQSPTHLIKTRGQQVTLRCSPISGHKSVSWYQQVLGQGPQFIFQYYEKEERGRGNFPDRFSARQFPNYSSELNVNALLLGDSALYLCASSKGQSRGGPQHFGDGTRLSIL.

Concerning this clone itself: The sequenced fragment ends 3 residues before the CDR3 boundary, so the rest is inferred from the germline J gene. The chain has TRBV29-1 and TRBJ2-4; TRBD2 aligns across 11 bases. This CDR3 comprises 14 residues. V gave up 4 bases and J gave up 7 bases; unmatched junction bases: 6. Germline CDR1 reads SQVTM; CDR2 reads ANQGSEA. The CDR3 loop reads CSVVLASGGNIQYF. CDR3 bases read: TGCAGCGTTGTTCTGGCTAGCGGGGGGAACATT.

With respect to this clone: Read data end 3 residues before the CDR3 end; the end is taken from the germline J gene. This chain joins TRBV29-1 and TRBJ2-5, with a tentative D call TRBD2 (7 bases). Germline loops: CDR1 SQVTM, CDR2 ANQGSEA. The CDR3 sequence is 13 residues long. Trimming removed 6 bases at V and 5 bases at J, with 16 bases between. The CDR3 spells CSVSARGGETQYF. Partial CDR3 DNA: TGCAGCGTCTCAGCCAGGGGAGGGGAGACC.

Comment on this clone: The CDR3 end falls 3 residues outside the read, so it is completed with the germline J gene. The rearrangement links TRBV19 to TRBJ2-7; 8 nucleotides line up with TRBD2. V was pared by 3 bases and J by 3 bases, with 7 bases of the junction left unmatched. The CDR3 length is 15 residues. Germline V gene sequence: CDR1 LNHDA, CDR2 SQIVND (reference sequence). CDR3 in amino acids: CASSISGSGNYEQYF. The sequenced part of the CDR3 DNA is TGTGCCAGTAGTATTTCGGGTAGCGGGAACTACGAG.

As regards this clone: The read terminates 3 residues before the CDR3 end, so the remaining end is supplied by the germline J gene. The chain links TRBV7-2 to TRBJ2-3, with TRBD2 as a possible D gene (5 bases). Germline CDR1 is SGHTA and CDR2 is FQGNSA. The CDR3 contains 13 residues. The sequenced CDR3 bases are TGTGCCAGCAGCGTAGAGGGCCGAGAGACG. Protein sequence: CASSVEGRET. The whole CDR3 protein reads CASSVEGRETQYF.

To note about this clone: The read comes to an end 3 residues before the CDR3 does, leaving the germline J gene to fill in the end. The chain uses TRBV6-2 or TRBV6-3 and TRBJ2-5, with D unclear. Germline V gene lookup returns CDR1 MNHEY and CDR2 SVGEGT. V gave up 8 bases and J gave up 4 bases, with 11 bases separating them. This CDR3 is built from 12 residues. CDR3 in amino acids: CASRRHRETQYF. The part of the CDR3 DNA that was read is TGTGCCAGCCGGCGACACCGAGAGACC.

Remarks on this clone: The CDR3 goes on 3 residues after the read ends, and that part is filled in from the germline J gene. The rearrangement links TRBV5-1 to TRBJ2-7, with 9 bases aligning to TRBD1. Germline CDR1 SGHRS, CDR2 YFSETQ. The CDR3 is 17 amino acids. Trimming removed 0 bases from V and 3 bases from J; junction bases left unmatched: 10. The sequenced CDR3 bases are TGCGCCAGCAGCTTGGGGGCCCCCGGGACAGGGCTCTACGAG. Translating gives CASSLGAPGTGLYE. The full CDR3 sequence reads CASSLGAPGTGLYEQYF.

A word on this clone: A read error may produce the germline difference seen at one junction end. The read terminates 3 residues ahead of where the CDR3 ends, so the germline J gene completes it. Other nucleotide sequences from this sample produce the same CDR3. The J gene is TRBJ1-2, the V gene TRBV5-3, with a possible D match to TRBD1 (5 bases). TRBV5-3 is an ORF; its function is uncertain. This CDR3 region has 16 residues. The sequenced CDR3 bases are TGTGCCAGAAGCTTGACGTCGGGACTCGGAAACTATGGA. It encodes CARSLTSGLGNYG. The full CDR3 sequence reads CARSLTSGLGNYGYTF.

Of note for this clone: The read halts 3 residues ahead of the CDR3 end, with the missing end drawn from the germline J gene. The chain has TRBV29-1 and TRBJ1-1; D gene ambiguous. This CDR3 comprises 14 residues. The germline gives CDR1 SQVTM, CDR2 ANQGSEA. V was shortened by 6 bases and J by 4 bases, with 18 bases between the two germline ends. CDR3 bases read: TGCAGCGTCGCTGGCGGGGAGAGGACCACTGAA. This translates into CSVAGGERTTE. The whole CDR3 region reads CSVAGGERTTEAFF.

Worth noting for this clone: The sequence runs out 3 residues before the end of the CDR3; the remainder is reconstructed from the germline J gene. The V gene is TRBV7-2, the J gene TRBJ1-2; D ambiguous. Germline assignment: CDR1 SGHTA and CDR2 FQGNSA. This CDR3 comprises 13 residues. The CDR3: CASSLDYLSTYTF. The part of the CDR3 DNA that was read is TGTGCCAGCAGCTTAGACTACCTGTCTACC.

About this clone itself: The junction and the germline gene differ at one end; a read error may be behind it. The observed sequence ends 3 residues before the CDR3 terminus, with the missing tail filled in from the germline J gene. Other DNA sequences in this specimen translate into the identical CDR3. The chain joins TRBV19 to TRBJ1-3; 8 bases are a match to TRBD1. Germline CDR1 reads LNHDA; CDR2 reads SQIVND (reference sequence). CDR3 length equals 16 residues. The sequenced CDR3 bases are TGTGCCAGTAGTACCAGACAGGGGTCAGCTGGAAACACT. It codes for CASSTRQGSAGNT. The CDR3 in full is CASSTRQGSAGNTIYF. The full variable domain, rest sourced from reference TRBV19 and TRBJ1-3, is DGGITQSPKYLFRKEGQNVTLSCEQNLNHDAMYWYRQDPGQGLRLIYYSQIVNDFQKGDIAEGYSVSREKKESFPLTVTSAQKNPTAFYLCASSTRQGSAGNTIYFGEGSWLTVV.

On this clone: Read data end 3 residues before the CDR3 end; the end is taken from the germline J gene. The chain combines TRBV2 with TRBJ2-1, with unresolved D. The CDR3 contains 11 residues. V lost 5 bases and J 6 bases, leaving 5 bases between the germline ends. Per germline, CDR1 SNHLY and CDR2 FYNNEI. Incomplete CDR3 DNA: TGTGCCAGCAGTCTCGTCAATGAG. Protein sequence: CASSLVNE. In full, the CDR3 is CASSLVNEQFF.

The CDR3 DNA, read in part, is TGCGCCAGCATGATAGGGGGACCAGCTAACTATGGC. Translated, it gives CASMIGGPANYG. The whole CDR3 region reads CASMIGGPANYGYTF. V is TRBV5-1 and J is TRBJ1-2; TRBD1 is a possible D gene (6 bases). The read is 3 residues too short to cover the CDR3 end, so that end is filled in from the germline J gene. Germline values: CDR1 SGHRS, CDR2 YFSETQ. This CDR3 spans 15 amino acids. V dropped 6 bases and J dropped 0 bases, with 15 bases sitting between them. The full variable domain, with the rest looked up from reference TRBV5-1 and TRBJ1-2, is KAGVTQTPRYLIKTRGQQVTLSCSPISGHRSVSWYQQTPGQGLQFLFEYFSETQRNKGNFPGRFSGRQFSNSRSEMNVSTLELGDSALYLCASMIGGPANYGYTFGSGTRLTVV.

Concerning this clone itself: The read terminates 3 residues before the CDR3 end, so the remaining end is supplied by the germline J gene. Other DNA sequences of this sample code for an identical CDR3. J is TRBJ1-2 and V is TRBV7-2; maybe TRBD1 (6 bases). Germline V gene data show CDR1 as SGHTA and CDR2 as FQGNSA. The CDR3 sequence is 12 residues long. The covered CDR3 bases are TGTGCCAGCAGCTCCAGACAGGCGAGT. As protein: CASSSRQAS. The whole CDR3 reads CASSSRQASYTF. Full variable domain (missing parts from reference TRBV7-2 and TRBJ1-2): GAGVSQSPSNKVTEKGKDVELRCDPISGHTALYWYRQSLGQGLEFLIYFQGNSAPDKSGLPSDRFSAERTGGSVSTLTIQRTQQEDSAVYLCASSSRQASYTFGSGTRLTVV.

As to this clone: The read ends 3 residues shy of where the CDR3 ends; the end is completed using the germline J gene. The chain has TRBV20-1 and TRBJ2-5, with a possible D match to TRBD2 (5 bases). The V gene lost 6 bases and the J gene lost 1 base, with 15 bases spanning the gap. Germline CDR1 DFQATT, CDR2 SNEGSKA (reference sequence). This CDR3 region has 14 residues. The CDR3 sequence is CSAKSDYSQETQYF. CDR3 DNA, as far as it was read: TGCAGTGCCAAGAGTGACTACTCCCAAGAGACC.

Regarding this clone: The read terminates 3 residues ahead of where the CDR3 ends, so the germline J gene completes it. The chain couples TRBV2 to TRBJ1-1; D is perhaps TRBD1 (6 bases). The V gene's germline CDR1 is SNHLY and CDR2 FYNNEI. The CDR3 is 15 residues long. Trimming left V 5 bases short and J 0 bases short, with 13 bases between. The DNA read from the CDR3 is TGTGCCAGCAGTTATCAGGGGCACATGAACACTGAA. Encoded protein: CASSYQGHMNTE. The whole CDR3 is CASSYQGHMNTEAFF. The variable domain in full, with the rest retrieved from reference TRBV2 and TRBJ1-1, is EPEVTQTPSHQVTQMGQEVILRCVPISNHLYFYWYRQILGQKVEFLVSFYNNEISEKSEIFDDQFSVERPDGSNFTLKIRSTKLEDSAMYFCASSYQGHMNTEAFFGQGTRLTVV.

With respect to this clone: Read coverage stops 3 residues before the CDR3 terminus; the germline J gene supplies the remainder. The chain is built from TRBV5-1 and TRBJ1-2; tentative D call: TRBD1 (5 bases). CDR3 length: 17 residues. Per the germline V gene, CDR1 is SGHRS and CDR2 is YFSETQ. With 0 bases removed from V and 6 bases from J, the gap between germline ends came to 21 bases. CDR3 sequence: CASSLVFEGVRMNGYTF. The sequenced CDR3 bases are TGCGCCAGCAGCTTGGTTTTTGAAGGGGTAAGAATGAATGGC. The variable domain in full, completed from reference TRBV5-1 and TRBJ1-2, reads KAGVTQTPRYLIKTRGQQVTLSCSPISGHRSVSWYQQTPGQGLQFLFEYFSETQRNKGNFPGRFSGRQFSNSRSEMNVSTLELGDSALYLCASSLVFEGVRMNGYTFGSGTRLTVV.

Remarks on this clone: The read terminates 3 residues before the CDR3 end, so the remaining end is supplied by the germline J gene. J is TRBJ2-2 and V is TRBV4-1; D perhaps matches TRBD2 (6 bases). CDR3 length: 16 amino acids. Germline lookup yields CDR1 MGHRA and CDR2 YSYEKL. Incomplete CDR3 DNA: TGCGCCAGCAGCCAGCCCGGGGACGGGGGAAACGAAAAG. Translated, it gives CASSQPGDGGNEK. The full CDR3 reads CASSQPGDGGNEKLFF.

As for this clone: The CDR3 end lies 3 residues beyond the end of the read and is filled in from the germline J gene. The V call is TRBV12-3 or TRBV12-4, the J call TRBJ1-1, with D possibly TRBD1 on 6 matching bases. The CDR3 contains 14 residues. V was pared by 4 bases and J by 5 bases, with 14 bases between. Here the CDR3 reads CASSWSGGSTEAFF. The DNA read from the CDR3 is TGTGCCAGCAGTTGGAGCGGGGGCTCAACTGAA.

To note about this clone: With the read ending 3 residues before the CDR3 end, the germline J gene is used to fill in that end. The J gene is TRBJ1-2, the V gene TRBV14; possible D gene TRBD1, 6 bases. The CDR3 consists of 14 residues. Germline CDR1 and CDR2: SGHDN and FVKESK. The sequenced CDR3 bases are TGTGCCAGCAGCCCACTGGGGGGGGCTGGGAGC. Translated, it gives CASSPLGGAGS. The complete CDR3 protein is CASSPLGGAGSYTF.

A note on this clone: The read is 3 residues too short to cover the CDR3 end, so that end is filled in from the germline J gene. The V and J genes are TRBV18 and TRBJ1-1; TRBD1 is a possible D gene (5 bases). The V gene lost 5 bases and the J gene lost 4 bases, with 11 bases spanning the gap. CDR1 KGHSH and CDR2 LQKENI come from the germline V gene. The CDR3 sequence is 13 residues long. CDR3 loop: CASSSRVGTEAFF. Partial CDR3 DNA: TGTGCCAGCTCATCCAGGGTGGGCACTGAA. Combining the CDR3 with reference TRBV18 and TRBJ1-1 gives the whole variable domain NAGVMQNPRHLVRRRGQEARLRCSPMKGHSHVYWYRQLPEEGLKFMVYLQKENIIDESGMPKERFSAEFPKEGPSILRIQQVVRGDSAAYFCASSSRVGTEAFFGQGTRLTVV.

About this clone: The CDR3 goes on 3 residues after the read ends, and that part is filled in from the germline J gene. This chain links TRBV10-3 with TRBJ1-1; TRBD1 aligns across 7 bases. The germline V gene encodes CDR1 ENHRY and CDR2 SYGVKD. The CDR3 extends over 13 amino acids. J lost 1 base, V lost 6 bases, and 2 bases had no gene match. The sequenced part of the CDR3 DNA is TGTGCCATCAGGGGGACAGCGAACACTGAA. It yields the protein CAIRGTANTE. The whole CDR3 protein is CAIRGTANTEAFF.

Details on this clone: Coverage ceases 3 residues before the CDR3 finishes, and the germline J gene fills in the end. The chain carries TRBV7-9 and TRBJ2-2; D is possibly TRBD2 (5 bases). The ends were cut back, 1 base at V and 7 bases at J, with 13 bases in the middle. The CDR3 loop spans 15 amino acids. From germline, CDR1 is SEHNR and CDR2 FQNEAQ (reference sequence). The CDR3 sequence: CASSLGTGRVGELFF. The part of the CDR3 DNA that was read is TGTGCCAGCAGCTTAGGGACTGGTCGAGTCGGGGAG.